The present entry profiles one T cell receptor (beta chain) with its context. Data came from immunoSEQ multiplex PCR; TCRdb stores just in-frame clones and leaves some out. The table has about 100,000 clones, 70% to 90% seen once. The ends lost 3 bases at V and 3 bases at J; junction bases unmatched: 7. Germline V gene lookup returns CDR1 SGHTA and CDR2 FQGNSA. The CDR3 runs 15 residues. The data originate from a study of blood T cell repertoires in COVID-19. Looking at the study overall: Whether acute or convalescent, the COVID-19 samples came from the United States, Italy and Spain.

This clonotype was sampled from a woman over 75 with acute or convalescent COVID-19. Input material: peripheral blood. V gene TRBV7-2 combines with J gene TRBJ2-7; 8 bases line up with TRBD1. DNA of the CDR3: TGTGCCAGCAGCTTCCGGACAGGGCTGGACTACGAGCAGTACTTC. This translates into CASSFRTGLDYEQYF.